A selection of T cell receptor beta chains follows, all from one sample in a study of blood T cell repertoires in COVID-19. TCRdb's copy holds only in-frame clones and misses some; the assay was immunoSEQ multiplex PCR. Of 54,000 or so clones in the sample, 83% were seen once. Material: peripheral blood. The receptors come from an older woman with acute or convalescent COVID-19. CDR3s leave out the opening cysteine and the closing phenylalanine or tryptophan.

J gene	V gene	CDR3 protein
TRBJ1-6	TRBV10-1	ASSELRNSPLH
TRBJ1-2	TRBV6-6	ASSYGQGSYGYT
TRBJ2-3	TRBV3-1/TRBV3-2	ASSQRMATDTQY
TRBJ1-2	TRBV15	ATSRPGDSYGYT
TRBJ1-1	TRBV28	ASSSPDRMNTEAF
TRBJ2-3	TRBV7-8	ASSLARVDTQY
TRBJ2-5	TRBV19	ASSPAGAQETQY
TRBJ2-7	TRBV28	ASSPPSSSSYEQY
TRBJ1-3	TRBV2	ASSEQYSGNTIY
TRBJ2-4	TRBV28	ASSLGRGAANIQY
TRBJ2-3	TRBV24-1	ATSDWTLSGTDTQY
TRBJ1-1	TRBV6-5	ASRDRLNTEAF
TRBJ1-1	TRBV5-4	ASSLRHINTEAF
TRBJ1-3	TRBV19	ASRRDRASGNTIY
TRBJ1-6	TRBV5-6	ASSLTGGYNSPLH
TRBJ2-1	TRBV18	ASSPSIGWQGSSNEQF
TRBJ1-6	TRBV4-2	ASSLTGDNSPLH
TRBJ1-2	TRBV5-4	ASSSRDRVTGYT
TRBJ2-5	TRBV24-1	ATSEALGGETQY
TRBJ1-3	TRBV6-5	ASSSTRVAGNTIY
TRBJ1-3	TRBV14	ASSPAGGFDSGNTIY
TRBJ2-5	TRBV7-3	ASSSGGLAGQETQY
TRBJ1-3	TRBV28	ASSLVLVSGNTIY
TRBJ2-3	TRBV2	ASRRTSGGYTDTQY
TRBJ2-1	TRBV11-3	ASSPLGGPMNEQF
TRBJ2-1	TRBV2	ASSDHPLLAGGGEQF
TRBJ1-5	TRBV9	ASSAGQSENQPQH
TRBJ1-4	TRBV11-2	ASSLDTRHEKLF
TRBJ1-1	TRBV3-1/TRBV3-2	ASSQAVNTEAF
TRBJ2-3	TRBV7-2	ASSTRLAGGTDTQY
TRBJ1-4	TRBV27	ATRDRGSEKLF
TRBJ1-4	TRBV14	ASSSRRVREKLF
TRBJ2-7	TRBV6-5	ASRTAGSYEQY
TRBJ1-2	TRBV7-9	ASSLGAYRGPNYGYT
TRBJ1-3	TRBV7-9	AFTLGSGNTIY
TRBJ1-2	TRBV6-5	ASTHTAYGYT